Shown below are 20 T cell receptor beta chains from a single sample sequenced in a study of OX40 agonist ivuxolimab in advanced cancers. Only in-frame clones appear in the TCRdb table, and some are missing; sequencing was by immunoSEQ multiplex PCR. Among roughly 80,000 clones listed, over 90% were seen once. The specimen comprised CD4+ or CD8+ T cells sorted from blood, sampled in a trial of the OX40 agonist ivuxolimab. Receptors originate from an adult with an advanced solid tumor such as melanoma, head and neck, liver or kidney cancer.

The chain recombines TRBV5-1 with TRBJ2-1, with 10 bases fitting TRBD1. Germline V gene data show CDR1 as SGHRS and CDR2 as YFSETQ. V shed 3 bases, J shed 8 bases, and the junction held 8 bases outside the gene matches. The CDR3 spans 15 residues. CDR3 nucleotides: TGCGCCAGCAGCTACGCCGGGACAGGGGTAGATGAGCAGTTCTTC. This sequence encodes CASSYAGTGVDEQFF. Full variable domain (missing parts from reference TRBV5-1 and TRBJ2-1): KAGVTQTPRYLIKTRGQQVTLSCSPISGHRSVSWYQQTPGQGLQFLFEYFSETQRNKGNFPGRFSGRQFSNSRSEMNVSTLELGDSALYLCASSYAGTGVDEQFFGPGTRLTVL.

This chain uses TRBV2 with TRBJ2-7; 7 bases are shared with TRBD2. V was pared by 1 base and J by 2 bases, with 8 bases of the junction left unmatched. This CDR3 contains 16 residues. Germline V CDR1 and CDR2: SNHLY, FYNNEI. CDR3 residues: CASSEELAGAAYEQYF. The CDR3 bases are TGTGCCAGCAGTGAAGAGTTGGCGGGAGCAGCCTACGAGCAGTACTTC.

V gene TRBV10-2 combines with J gene TRBJ2-3, with TRBD2 identical over 11 bases. The CDR3 runs to 18 residues. Looked up from germline, CDR1 is WSHSY and CDR2 is SAAADI. The V gene end was trimmed by 6 bases and the J gene end by 4 bases; junction bases not matched to a gene: 15. The CDR3: CASSLKGDSGRAADTQYF. DNA of the CDR3: TGCGCCAGCAGCCTAAAGGGGGATAGCGGGAGGGCCGCAGATACGCAGTATTTT.

The rearrangement links TRBV5-1 to TRBJ2-5; D assignment may be TRBD1 or TRBD2 (5 bases each). In germline, CDR1 is SGHRS, CDR2 YFSETQ. The V end lost 0 bases, the J end lost 2 bases, and 17 bases lay between the germline ends. This CDR3 is built from 17 residues. CDR3 sequence (DNA): TGCGCCAGCAGCTTGGAGGGTGGGACGGCCGTGCAAGAGACCCAGTACTTC. Translation gives CASSLEGGTAVQETQYF.

The chain recombines TRBV4-1 with TRBJ1-6, with D unresolved. This CDR3 comprises 16 residues. V lost 0 bases and J 0 bases, leaving 6 bases between the germline ends. From germline, CDR1 is MGHRA and CDR2 YSYEKL. The CDR3 region has the DNA TGCGCCAGCAGCCAAGATCCGAGCTCCTATAATTCACCCCTCCACTTT. Translated, it gives CASSQDPSSYNSPLHF.

Of note for this clone: In the same sample, other DNA sequences code for this CDR3. V gene TRBV28 combines with J gene TRBJ2-6; D is ambiguous. In germline, CDR1 is MDHEN, CDR2 SYDVKM. V was trimmed by 3 bases and J by 0 bases, leaving 3 bases between them. This CDR3 is built from 14 residues. The CDR3 loop reads CASSLTSGANVLTF. DNA of the CDR3: TGTGCCAGCAGTTTGACCTCTGGGGCCAACGTCCTGACTTTC.

The chain combines TRBV5-1 with TRBJ2-3, with TRBD2 as a possible D gene (6 bases). Germline values: CDR1 SGHRS, CDR2 YFSETQ. The V and J ends lost 2 bases and 2 bases respectively, with 9 bases between them. CDR3 length: 14 amino acids. CDR3 amino acids: CASSFSGVTDTQYF. The CDR3 DNA is TGCGCCAGCAGCTTTAGCGGCGTCACAGATACGCAGTATTTT.

V gene TRBV7-9 combines with J gene TRBJ2-2; 8 bases are a match to TRBD2. CDR1 and CDR2 (germline): SEHNR, FQNEAQ (reference sequence). The CDR3 consists of 16 residues. The V segment lost 5 bases and the J segment 4 bases; nucleotides outside the gene matches: 9. Here the CDR3 DNA reads TGTGCCAGCAGCCCCGCCGGGAGGGCCCTCACCGGGGAGCTGTTTTTT. Protein: CASSPAGRALTGELFF.

The gene calls are TRBV5-6 and TRBJ1-1; TRBD1 might be the D (5 bases). Germline V gene data show CDR1 as SGHDT and CDR2 as YYEEEE. V was pared by 4 bases and J by 0 bases, with 13 bases between. This CDR3 comprises 15 residues. As DNA, the CDR3 is TGTGCCAGCAGCCCGGAAAACAGGATGAACACTGAAGCTTTCTTT. This translates into CASSPENRMNTEAFF. Supplemented by reference TRBV5-6 and TRBJ1-1, the full variable domain reads DAGVTQSPTHLIKTRGQQVTLRCSPKSGHDTVSWYQQALGQGPQFIFQYYEEEERQRGNFPDRFSGHQFPNYSSELNVNALLLGDSALYLCASSPENRMNTEAFFGQGTRLTVV.

The V and J genes are TRBV5-1 and TRBJ2-3; 13 bases map to TRBD2. This CDR3 is built from 16 residues. Germline assignment: CDR1 SGHRS and CDR2 YFSETQ. Unmatched junction bases numbered 4, after V lost 0 bases and J lost 6 bases. The DNA of the CDR3 is TGCGCCAGCAGCTTGGGTACTAGCGGGAGGGATGATACGCAGTATTTT. Translated: CASSLGTSGRDDTQYF.

This sequence joins TRBV6-5 and TRBJ2-5, with D perhaps matching TRBD1 (5 bases). V lost 2 bases and J 2 bases, leaving 9 bases between the germline ends. This CDR3 has 14 amino acids. CDR1 is MNHEY and CDR2 is SVGAGI in the germline V gene. The CDR3 nucleotides read TGTGCCAGCAGTTACAACAGGCGGCAAGAGACCCAGTACTTC. Translation: CASSYNRRQETQYF.

V usage is TRBV5-4 and J usage is TRBJ1-2; 10 bases match TRBD1. There are 14 residues in the CDR3. The J segment lost 2 bases and the V segment lost 3 bases, leaving 1 base of the junction unmatched. CDR1 is SGHNT and CDR2 is YYREEE in the germline V gene (reference sequence). CDR3 residues: CASSSGQGNYGYTF. CDR3 coding DNA: TGTGCCAGCAGCTCGGGACAGGGGAACTATGGCTACACCTTC.

The J gene is TRBJ2-3, the V gene TRBV7-2, with 12 nucleotides matching TRBD2. The germline gives CDR1 SGHTA, CDR2 FQGNSA. The V and J ends lost 4 bases and 5 bases, in that order; junction bases with no gene match: 7. The CDR3 runs to 16 residues. The CDR3 region is CASSYGLAGPLDTQYF. The CDR3, as DNA: TGTGCCAGCAGCTACGGACTAGCGGGACCCCTAGATACGCAGTATTTT. Full variable domain (outside the CDR3, taken from reference TRBV7-2 and TRBJ2-3): GAGVSQSPSNKVTEKGKDVELRCDPISGHTALYWYRQSLGQGLEFLIYFQGNSAPDKSGLPSDRFSAERTGGSVSTLTIQRTQQEDSAVYLCASSYGLAGPLDTQYFGPGTRLTVL.

The gene calls are TRBV4-1 and TRBJ2-5, with D perhaps TRBD1 (6 bases). The J call may be wrong; the DNA end is better matched by TRBJ2-7. The CDR3 extends over 18 amino acids. From germline, CDR1 is MGHRA and CDR2 YSYEKL. CDR3 sequence: CASSHRLLTTGSSYEQYF. The CDR3 nucleotides read TGCGCCAGCAGCCATCGTTTGCTGACGACAGGATCGTCCTACGAGCAGTACTTC.

Only one count was recorded for this clone. The J gene is TRBJ2-2, the V gene TRBV7-2; TRBD1 matches 8 bases. With V trimmed by 5 bases and J by 0 bases, 2 bases remained unmatched. Germline CDR1 and CDR2: SGHTA and FQGNSA. The CDR3 has 15 amino acids. The CDR3 reads CASSLQGANTGELFF. CDR3 nucleotides: TGTGCCAGCAGCCTACAGGGGGCGAACACCGGGGAGCTGTTTTTT.

The V and J genes are TRBV4-2 and TRBJ1-6; no clear D. Germline CDR1 and CDR2: LGHNA and YNFKEQ. This CDR3 region has 15 residues. V was clipped by 3 bases and J by 0 bases, with 6 bases between them. The CDR3 loop reads CASSQAGSYNSPLHF. In DNA, the CDR3 is TGTGCCAGCAGCCAGGCGGGCTCCTATAATTCACCCCTCCACTTT.

This clone has a single count. The limits of the CDR3 on the DNA are not certain, so only TCRdb's listed CDR3 is given. The chain couples TRBV7-3 to TRBJ2-7; the table calls TRBD1, which could not be checked here. The CDR3 totals 10 residues, both ends included. Germline loops: CDR1 SGHTA, CDR2 FQGTGA. The CDR3 region is CATVVGQGTV.

The V and J genes are TRBV19 and TRBJ2-2; D is uncertain. V lost 3 bases and J 1 base, leaving 6 bases between the germline ends. In germline, CDR1 is LNHDA, CDR2 SQIVND (reference sequence). CDR3 length: 14 amino acids. The CDR3 reads CASSILQNTGELFF. Here the CDR3 DNA reads TGTGCCAGTAGTATTTTACAGAACACCGGGGAGCTGTTTTTT.

The V and J genes are TRBV30 and TRBJ1-5; 9 positions match TRBD1. CDR3 length equals 14 residues. Germline V lookup: CDR1 GTSNPN, CDR2 SVGIG (reference sequence). The J segment lost 4 bases and the V segment lost 5 bases, leaving 6 bases of the junction unmatched. The CDR3 here is CAWDRGTGNQPQHF. The CDR3 coding sequence is TGTGCCTGGGACCGAGGGACAGGGAATCAGCCCCAGCATTTT.

The chain combines TRBV19 with TRBJ2-3; D unclear. There are 14 residues in the CDR3. The ends were cut back, 3 bases at V and 2 bases at J, with 9 bases in the middle. Germline CDR1 reads LNHDA; CDR2 reads SQIVND (reference sequence). DNA of the CDR3: TGTGCCAGTAGTATCGGTCAGGACACAGATACGCAGTATTTT. Its translation is CASSIGQDTDTQYF.